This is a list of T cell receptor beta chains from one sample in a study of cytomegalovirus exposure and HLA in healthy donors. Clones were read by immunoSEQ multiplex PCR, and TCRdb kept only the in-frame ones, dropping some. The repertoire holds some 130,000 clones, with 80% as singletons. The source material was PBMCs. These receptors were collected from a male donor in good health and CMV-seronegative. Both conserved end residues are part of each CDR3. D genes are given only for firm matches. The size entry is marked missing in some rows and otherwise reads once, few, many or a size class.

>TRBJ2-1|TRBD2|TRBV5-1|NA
TGCGCCAGCAGCTTGACTAGCGGGGGACATGAGCAGTTCTTC
CASSLTSGGHEQFF
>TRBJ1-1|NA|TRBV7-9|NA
TGTGCCAGCAGCTTAGAACAGGGATCGGCTTTCTTT
CASSLEQGSAFF
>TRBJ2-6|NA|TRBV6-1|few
TGTGCCAGCAGTGAAGACAGCTCTGGGGCCAACGTCCTGACTTTC
CASSEDSSGANVLTF
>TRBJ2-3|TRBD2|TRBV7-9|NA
TGTGCCAGCAGCCCCCCGGGACTAGCGGGGGGACTCACAGATACGCAGTATTTT
CASSPPGLAGGLTDTQYF
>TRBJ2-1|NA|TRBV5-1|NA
TGCGCCAGCAGCTTGGCAGCAGGGAATGAGCAGTTCTTC
CASSLAAGNEQFF
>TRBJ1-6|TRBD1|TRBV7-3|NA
TGTGCCAGCAGCTTAACGGACAGGGGGCGGTCACCCCTCCACTTT
CASSLTDRGRSPLHF
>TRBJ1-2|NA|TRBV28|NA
TGTGCCAGCAGTCCGCGGGGGGAGAACTATGGCTACACCTTC
CASSPRGENYGYTF
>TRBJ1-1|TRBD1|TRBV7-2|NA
TGTGCCAGCAGCGCAGACAGGGGGAGACCCACTGAAGCTTTCTTT
CASSADRGRPTEAFF
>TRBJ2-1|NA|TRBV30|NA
TGTGCCTGGGCCGCCGACAGCTACAATGAGCAGTTCTTC
CAWAADSYNEQFF
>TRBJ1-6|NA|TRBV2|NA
TGTGCCAGCAGGCCCACGGGAAATTCACCCCTCCACTTT
CASRPTGNSPLHF
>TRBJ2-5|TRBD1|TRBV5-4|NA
TGTGCCAGCAGCTTGGAAGTGACAGGGGTGTTGGAGACCCAGTACTTC
CASSLEVTGVLETQYF
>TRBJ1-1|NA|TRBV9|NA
TGTGCCAGCAGGAGACCCGGTACAGAGAACACTGAAGCTTTCTTT
CASRRPGTENTEAFF
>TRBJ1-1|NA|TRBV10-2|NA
TGCGCCAGCGGCCGAGCGGACAGAAAGAACACTGAAGCTTTCTTT
CASGRADRKNTEAFF
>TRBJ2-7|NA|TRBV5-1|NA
TGCGCCAGCAGCCAAACCGGGACAAAAGGTTCCGAGCAGTACTTC
CASSQTGTKGSEQYF
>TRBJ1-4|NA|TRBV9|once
TGTGCCAGCAGCCCCCGGGTGGTTAATGAAAAACTGTTTTTT
CASSPRVVNEKLFF
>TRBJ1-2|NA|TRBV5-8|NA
TGTGCCAGCAGCCCTCAGGCTAACTATGGCTACACCTTC
CASSPQANYGYTF
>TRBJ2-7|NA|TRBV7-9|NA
TGTGCCAGCAGCTCATACCTGGGTGGGGGGTCGCGGGAGCAGTACTTC
CASSSYLGGGSREQYF
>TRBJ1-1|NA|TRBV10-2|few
TGCGCCAGCCGCACAAGTCTGAACACTGAAGCTTTCTTT
CASRTSLNTEAFF
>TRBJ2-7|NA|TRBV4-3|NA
TGCGCCAGCAGCCAAGAGTCCCGGGGGAGCTCCTACGAGCAGTACTTC
CASSQESRGSSYEQYF
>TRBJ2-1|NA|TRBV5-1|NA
TGCGCCAGCAGCCCGGGCGGGTCCTACAATGAGCAGTTCTTC
CASSPGGSYNEQFF
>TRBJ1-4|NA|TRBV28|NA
TGTGCCAGCAGTTTAGTACCTAGGGAAAAACTGTTTTTT
CASSLVPREKLFF
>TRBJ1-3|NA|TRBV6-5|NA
TGTGCCAGCAGTTACTCTGCAGGTTCTGGAAACACCATATATTTT
CASSYSAGSGNTIYF
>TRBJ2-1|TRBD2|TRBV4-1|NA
TGCGCCAGCAGCCACGATACTAGCGGGGGGGCTCCCTACAATGAGCAGTTCTTC
CASSHDTSGGAPYNEQFF
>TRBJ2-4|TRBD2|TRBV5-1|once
TGCGCCAGCAGCCCCGGGGGGGGTGTCGACATTCAGTACTTC
CASSPGGGVDIQYF
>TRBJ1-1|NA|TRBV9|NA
TGTGCCAGCAGCGTAGTTCGGTCGGGCACTGAAGCTTTCTTT
CASSVVRSGTEAFF
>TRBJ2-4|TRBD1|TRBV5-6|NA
TGTGCCAGCAGCTGGCGGCCAGGGGACAGTCAGTACTTC
CASSWRPGDSQYF
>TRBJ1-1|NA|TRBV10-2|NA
TGCGCCAGCATTCAGTCCTTGTCGAACACTGAAGCTTTCTTT
CASIQSLSNTEAFF
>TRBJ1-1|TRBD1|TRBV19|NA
TGTGCCAGTAGTATCCAGGGGGCTAGGGGGAACACTGAAGCTTTCTTT
CASSIQGARGNTEAFF
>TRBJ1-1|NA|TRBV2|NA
TGTGCCAGCAGTCGATCGACAGGGAACACTGAAGCTTTCTTT
CASSRSTGNTEAFF
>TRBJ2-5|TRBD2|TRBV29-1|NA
TGCAGCGTTGAGTTCCAGCGGGGGGGAGAGACCCAGTACTTC
CSVEFQRGGETQYF
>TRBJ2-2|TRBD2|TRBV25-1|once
TGTGCCAGCAGTGACAGCGGGAGGGCCTTCGTCGGGGAGCTGTTTTTT
CASSDSGRAFVGELFF
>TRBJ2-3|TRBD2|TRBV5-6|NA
TGTGCCAGCAGCGGATCCACCGGGAGGCGCACAGATACGCAGTATTTT
CASSGSTGRRTDTQYF
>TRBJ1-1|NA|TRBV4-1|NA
TGCGCCAGCAGCCATCCCCTCGCTGAAGCTTTCTTT
CASSHPLAEAFF
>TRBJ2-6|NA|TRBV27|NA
TGTGCCAGCACTCCCTCTGGGGCCAACGGCCTGACTTTC
CASTPSGANGLTF
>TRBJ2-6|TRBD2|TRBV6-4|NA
TGTGCCAGCAGTGTGGCGGGGGATCTCTCTGGGGCCAACGTCCTGACTTTC
CASSVAGDLSGANVLTF
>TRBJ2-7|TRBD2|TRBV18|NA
TGTGCCAGCTCCCCAGAGTTACTAGCGGGGACGACCTACGAGCAGTACTTC
CASSPELLAGTTYEQYF
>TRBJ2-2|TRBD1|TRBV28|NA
TGTGCCAGCAGTTCTCCCTGGGACAGGGCCGTGAGGGAGCTGTTTTTT
CASSSPWDRAVRELFF
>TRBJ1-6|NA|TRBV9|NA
TGTGCCAGCAGCCCACAGGGCCTTAATTCACCCCTCCACTTT
CASSPQGLNSPLHF
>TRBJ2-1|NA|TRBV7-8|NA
TGTGCCAGCAGTCCAGTTCACGCCCTGCTGGACAATGAGCAGTTCTTC
CASSPVHALLDNEQFF
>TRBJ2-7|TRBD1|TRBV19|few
TGTGCCAGTTCCTCGTGGGGACAGGGCCCCTACGAGCAGTACTTC
CASSSWGQGPYEQYF